This T cell receptor beta chain emerged from a study of blood T cells in healthy people across ages. Study-level results: Correlation between TCR beta diversity and naive T cell percentage was strong. When set beside aged donors, long-lived donors presented more naive CD4+ cells and higher diversity.

For the second PCR, which ran for roughly 6 to 12 cycles, a sample-barcoded 5' primer and a J-beta primer mix were used. A tag from a template-switch adaptor with 12 random nucleotides marked each cDNA molecule. TCRdb ran MiXCR on the 5' RACE reads and lists one entry per CDR3 protein. The sample holds over a million distinct CDR3 sequences, roughly 45% seen once. The donors, healthy Caucasians from Russia, were aged about 6 to 100. Germline CDR1 LNHDA, CDR2 SQIVND (reference sequence). V shed 8 bases and J 2 bases; nucleotides not matched to a gene: 9. CDR3 length: 17 residues. About this clonotype itself: Its target is not known.

This receptor was obtained from a woman aged 60-70 years in good health. The specimen was blood. J is TRBJ1-4 and V is TRBV19, with TRBD1 matching 12 bases. For the CDR3, the DNA is TGTGCCAGTGGAACCGGGACAGGGGGCGTCACTAATGAAAAACTGTTTTTT. Translated: CASGTGTGGVTNEKLFF.